This T cell receptor (beta chain) comes out of a study of cytomegalovirus exposure and HLA in healthy donors. At the level of the study: Roughly 80 million unique TCRs from HLA-typed donors were held in an early data release.

Use of 60 Vbeta and 13 Jbeta primers characterized the PCR. Libraries were prepared by immunoSEQ multiplex PCR; TCRdb keeps only in-frame clonotypes and omits some of them. The table has some 220,000 clones, over 65% seen once. The CDR3 consists of 18 residues. Trimming removed 3 bases from V and 1 base from J; junction bases left unmatched: 8. From germline, CDR1 is MGHRA and CDR2 YSYEKL. The gene calls are TRBV4-1 and TRBJ2-6, with TRBD1 matching 8 bases. This clonotype was sampled from an older woman in good health and CMV-seropositive. The sequenced sample consisted of PBMCs. The CDR3 coding sequence is TGCGCCAGCAGCCAGGACAGGGAAAGACTTTCTGGGGCCAACGTCCTGACTTTC. Translation gives CASSQDRERLSGANVLTF.